This T cell receptor beta chain was observed in a study of CD8 T cells in Susac syndrome (dated 2019 in TCRdb). Regarding the study in general: Whether CD8+ T cell activation and differentiation in Susac syndrome was antigen driven was tested using repertoire sequencing. Results and caveats for the whole study, not just this receptor: The TCR sequencing and HLA analysis was acknowledged to have included a relatively small number of individuals.

Peripheral blood CD8+ and CD4+ T cells from healthy donors, Susac syndrome patients and multiple sclerosis patients were profiled using high-throughput TCR beta sequencing. The multiple sclerosis controls were treatment-naive patients whose relapsing-remitting disease, either stable or active, fulfilled the revised McDonald criteria. CD8+ TEMRA cells were enriched by FACS, while bulk CD8+ and CD4+ T cells were purified by magnetic negative isolation. Blood was collected in EDTA tubes and processed within 24 hours, with PBMCs isolated through density gradient centrifugation. PBMCs intended for TCR sequencing were frozen in liquid nitrogen and were later thawed in a 37 degrees C water bath. The sorted or isolated CD4+, CD8+ and CD8+ TEMRA cells reached a purity of at least 90%. RNA was extracted with the RNeasy kit and about 0.5 to 1 ug was reverse transcribed using random hexamers. The immunoSEQ multiplex PCR assay, which covers 54 Vbeta and 13 Jbeta segments, was used to amplify TCR beta CDR3 regions. PCR amplification bias was corrected by using a synthetic template baseline for primer optimization and computational correction. Concerning the study's data processing: Reads were annotated to V, D and J genes according to IMGT and were analyzed with immunoSEQ Analyzer, with only productive sequences retained. Clonality was computed as one minus Shannon entropy normalized by log2 of the number of productive unique sequences. For each patient and control, public and private clones were evaluated within the 100 most prevalent clones. Clones were defined as Susac-specific if absent from the healthy and MS cohorts, from approximately 1,100 published viral clones and from other ImmuneACCESS disease sequences. Using fastp trimming at Q25 and MiXCR clonotype assembly, TCRdb reanalyzed the public sequencing data and kept in-frame beta chains. Each CDR3 protein gets just one entry, which takes the most common genes and DNA from the rows behind it. TCRdb assigned the V and J calls; the authors' analysis was not used. This sample gives 150,000 to 200,000 distinct CDR3 sequences in total; roughly 96% of them show up just once. 0.093% of the sample is taken by the ten largest.

Inclusive of the bounding cysteine and phenylalanine, the CDR3 is 14 residues long. Just CDR3 DNA is preserved here, 42 bases in frame from base 1. CDR1 and CDR2, per the germline V gene, are ENHRY and SYGVKD. V is pruned by 4 bases and J by 3 bases, leaving 6 bases of the junction without a gene match. Points on this clonotype: Its antigen is currently not known. Base quality data are lacking; no much larger clone is found one base away.

Sequenced input: CD4+ T cells from PBMCs. The rearrangement joined TRBV10-3 to TRBJ2-7, with 7 central nucleotides matching TRBD2. The TCR was taken from a human donor with multiple sclerosis. CDR3 loop: CAISALADYYEQYF. The DNA sequence is given as TGTGCCATCAGTGCGCTAGCGGATTACTACGAGCAGTACTTC.